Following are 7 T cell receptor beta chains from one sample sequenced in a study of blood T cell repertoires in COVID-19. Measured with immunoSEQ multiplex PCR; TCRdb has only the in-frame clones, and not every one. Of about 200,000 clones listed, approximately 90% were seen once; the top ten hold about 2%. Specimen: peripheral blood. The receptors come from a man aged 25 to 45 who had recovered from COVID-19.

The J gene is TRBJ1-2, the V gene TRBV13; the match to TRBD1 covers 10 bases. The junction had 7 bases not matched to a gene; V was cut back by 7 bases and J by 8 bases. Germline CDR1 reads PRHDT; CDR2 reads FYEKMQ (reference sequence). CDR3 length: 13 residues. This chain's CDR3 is CASNRDRGGGYTF. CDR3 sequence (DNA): TGTGCCAGCAATCGGGACAGGGGAGGGGGCTACACCTTC. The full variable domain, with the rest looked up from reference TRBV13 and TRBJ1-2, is AAGVIQSPRHLIKEKRETATLKCYPIPRHDTVYWYQQGPGQDPQFLISFYEKMQSDKGSIPDRFSAQQFSDYHSELNMSSLELGDSALYFCASNRDRGGGYTFGSGTRLTVV.

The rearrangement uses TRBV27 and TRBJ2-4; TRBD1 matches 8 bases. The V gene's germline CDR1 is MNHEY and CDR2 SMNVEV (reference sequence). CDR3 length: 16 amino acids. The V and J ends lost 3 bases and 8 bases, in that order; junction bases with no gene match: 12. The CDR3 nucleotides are TGTGCCAGCAGTTTGGTGTCAGGGACAGGTTTATACATTCAGTACTTC. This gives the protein CASSLVSGTGLYIQYF.

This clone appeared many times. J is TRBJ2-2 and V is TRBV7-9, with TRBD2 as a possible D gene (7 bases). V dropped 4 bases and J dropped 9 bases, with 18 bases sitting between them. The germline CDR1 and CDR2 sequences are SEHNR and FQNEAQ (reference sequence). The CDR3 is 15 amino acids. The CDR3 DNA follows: TGTGCCAGCAGCTCCAGCGGGACACGGGGAAGGGAGCTGTTTTTT. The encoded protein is CASSSSGTRGRELFF.

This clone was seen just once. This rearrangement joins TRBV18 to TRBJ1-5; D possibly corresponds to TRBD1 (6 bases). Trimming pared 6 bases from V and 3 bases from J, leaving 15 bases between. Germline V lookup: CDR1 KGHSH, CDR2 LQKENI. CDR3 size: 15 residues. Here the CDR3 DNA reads TGTGCCAGCTCCCCGGACAGCAGTTACAATCAGCCCCAGCATTTT. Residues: CASSPDSSYNQPQHF.

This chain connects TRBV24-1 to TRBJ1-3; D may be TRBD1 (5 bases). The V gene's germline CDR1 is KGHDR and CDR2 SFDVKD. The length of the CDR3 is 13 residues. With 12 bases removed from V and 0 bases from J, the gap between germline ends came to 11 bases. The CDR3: CAAATASGNTIYF. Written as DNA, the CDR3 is TGTGCCGCCGCGACAGCCTCTGGAAACACCATATATTTT.

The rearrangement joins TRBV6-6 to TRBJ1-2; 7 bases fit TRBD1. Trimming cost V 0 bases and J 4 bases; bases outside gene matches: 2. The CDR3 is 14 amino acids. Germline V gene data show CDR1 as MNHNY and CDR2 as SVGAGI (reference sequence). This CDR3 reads CASSYSGTAYGYTF. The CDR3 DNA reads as TGTGCCAGCAGTTACTCCGGGACAGCCTATGGCTACACCTTC.

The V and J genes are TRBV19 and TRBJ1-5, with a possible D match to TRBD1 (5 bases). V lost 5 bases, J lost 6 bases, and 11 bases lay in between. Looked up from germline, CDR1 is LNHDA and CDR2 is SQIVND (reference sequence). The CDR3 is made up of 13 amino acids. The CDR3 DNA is TGTGCCAGTAGTGTACAGGCAGGTCAGCCCCAGCATTTT. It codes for CASSVQAGQPQHF.